One sample yielded the 7 T cell receptor beta chains listed below, sequenced in a study of T cell responses to AZD1222 COVID-19 vaccine. Sequencing used immunoSEQ multiplex PCR; TCRdb keeps in-frame clones, though not all of them. The sample holds about 97,000 clones, 70% to 90% seen once. This specimen was peripheral blood, taken on day 0 of AZD1222 vaccination. The receptors come from an adult in good health.

Here the CDR3 reads CASSPRSAGEDYGYTF. CDR3 coding DNA: TGTGCCAGCTCACCACGATCGGCAGGGGAGGACTATGGCTACACCTTC. V and J are TRBV18 and TRBJ1-2; D might be TRBD1 (6 bases). The CDR3 has 16 residues. V lost 1 base, J lost 3 bases, and 15 bases lay in between. The germline gives CDR1 KGHSH, CDR2 LQKENI.

V and J are TRBV6-5 and TRBJ2-7; D may be TRBD1 or TRBD2 (5 bases each). The germline CDR1 and CDR2 sequences are MNHEY and SVGAGI. The CDR3 length is 12 residues. The V end lost 8 bases, the J end lost 9 bases, and 17 bases lay between the germline ends. CDR3 region: CASGREYGAQYF. CDR3 nucleotide sequence: TGTGCCAGCGGTAGGGAATACGGGGCGCAGTACTTC.

This CDR3 reads CASSWGKNSPLHF. DNA of the CDR3: TGTGCCAGCAGTTGGGGTAAGAATTCACCCCTCCACTTT. The chain carries TRBV27 and TRBJ1-6; D call uncertain. Trimming removed 4 bases at V and 7 bases at J, with 8 bases between. The germline V gene encodes CDR1 MNHEY and CDR2 SMNVEV (reference sequence). The CDR3 contains 13 residues.

The chain has TRBV19 and TRBJ2-7, with D perhaps TRBD2 (6 bases). There are 13 residues in the CDR3. V dropped 5 bases and J dropped 3 bases, with 11 bases sitting between them. Germline CDR1 reads LNHDA; CDR2 reads SQIVND (reference sequence). For the CDR3, the DNA is TGTGCCAGTAGTTCGATTAGCGGCTACGAGCAGTACTTC. Protein: CASSSISGYEQYF.

The V call is TRBV18, the J call TRBJ2-1, with D possibly TRBD1 on 6 matching bases. V dropped 3 bases and J dropped 0 bases, with 9 bases sitting between them. CDR3 length: 15 residues. Germline CDR1 is KGHSH and CDR2 is LQKENI. CDR3 nucleotide sequence: TGTGCCAGCTCACCGGACAGACGCTCCTACAATGAGCAGTTCTTC. The encoded protein is CASSPDRRSYNEQFF.

V usage is TRBV7-6 and J usage is TRBJ1-5, with TRBD1 matching over 7 bases. Germline loops: CDR1 SGHVS, CDR2 FNYEAQ. The CDR3 is 15 residues long. The V segment lost 1 base and the J segment 6 bases; nucleotides outside the gene matches: 6. The DNA for the CDR3 is TGTGCCAGCAGCTTAGTACAGGGGACCACTCAGCCCCAGCATTTT. Translated, it gives CASSLVQGTTQPQHF.

The chain carries TRBV6-2 or TRBV6-3 and TRBJ1-3; weak D call: TRBD1 (5 bases). The CDR3 loop spans 15 amino acids. The ends were cut back, 0 bases at V and 0 bases at J, with 6 bases in the middle. Germline V gene data show CDR1 as MNHEY and CDR2 as SVGEGT. The CDR3 sequence is CASSYSGTSGNTIYF. In DNA, the CDR3 is TGTGCCAGCAGTTACTCTGGGACCTCTGGAAACACCATATATTTT.